Below, 23 T cell receptor beta chains from the same sample are listed, as sequenced in a study of T cell changes during pregnancy in multiple sclerosis. Produced via immunoSEQ multiplex PCR; TCRdb's table is partial and in-frame only. The sample holds over 45,000 clones, about nine tenths seen once. The sequencing used CD4+ T cells from peripheral blood mononuclear cells, collected in the second trimester of pregnancy. These receptor sequences come from a female donor with multiple sclerosis, enrolled in a pregnancy study.

The chain is built from TRBV2 and TRBJ1-4; perhaps TRBD1 as D (6 bases). V shed 8 bases and J shed 7 bases, with 14 bases lying between them. From germline, CDR1 is SNHLY and CDR2 FYNNEI. The CDR3 is 13 amino acids. CDR3 bases: TGTGCCAGCTCCAGGGGTCAGGGTGAAAAACTGTTTTTT. Its protein is CASSRGQGEKLFF.

The chain joins TRBV30 to TRBJ2-1; no firm D call. The CDR3 consists of 12 residues. V was cut by 3 bases and J by 5 bases, with 8 bases left in between. Germline lookup yields CDR1 GTSNPN and CDR2 SVGIG (reference sequence). CDR3: CAWSRGNNEQFF. CDR3 coding DNA: TGTGCCTGGAGCCGCGGAAACAATGAGCAGTTCTTC.

J is TRBJ1-1 and V is TRBV18, with 7 bases that match TRBD1. CDR1 is KGHSH and CDR2 is LQKENI in the germline V gene. V lost 4 bases and J lost 0; bases outside the gene matches: 8. The CDR3 loop spans 16 amino acids. The CDR3 spells CASSRTGLSMNTEAFF. The CDR3 coding sequence is TGTGCCAGCTCACGGACAGGTCTCTCTATGAACACTGAAGCTTTCTTT.

This chain joins TRBV2 and TRBJ2-3; TRBD2 agrees at 7 bases. CDR3 length: 15 amino acids. Unmatched junction bases numbered 7, after V lost 5 bases and J lost 2 bases. Germline CDR1 SNHLY, CDR2 FYNNEI. The CDR3 spells CASSRGGGFTDTQYF. The CDR3 DNA is TGTGCCAGCAGTAGGGGCGGGGGATTCACAGATACGCAGTATTTT.

The V and J genes are TRBV18 and TRBJ1-5; unclear D gene. Per the germline V gene, CDR1 is KGHSH and CDR2 is LQKENI. CDR3 length: 15 amino acids. The germline V and J ends were trimmed by 6 bases and 2 bases, with 14 bases remaining between them. CDR3: CASSLQVDGNQPQHF. In nucleotides, the CDR3 is TGTGCCAGCTCGCTTCAGGTAGACGGCAATCAGCCCCAGCATTTT.

V and J are TRBV28 and TRBJ1-1, with D possibly matching TRBD1 (6 bases). With 10 bases removed from V and 4 bases from J, the gap between germline ends came to 16 bases. The germline V gene encodes CDR1 MDHEN and CDR2 SYDVKM. CDR3 length equals 13 residues. The CDR3 DNA is TGTGCCATCTTTAGGGGAGGGGGCACTGAAGCTTTCTTT. It is translated as CAIFRGGGTEAFF. Combining the CDR3 with reference TRBV28 and TRBJ1-1 gives the whole variable domain DVKVTQSSRYLVKRTGEKVFLECVQDMDHENMFWYRQDPGLGLRLIYFSYDVKMKEKGDIPEGYSVSREKKERFSLILESASTNQTSMYLCAIFRGGGTEAFFGQGTRLTVV.

The chain links TRBV4-1 to TRBJ2-1; D uncertain. V lost 0 bases and J 7 bases, leaving 7 bases between the germline ends. The CDR3 runs to 13 residues. Germline V gene data show CDR1 as MGHRA and CDR2 as YSYEKL. The CDR3 spells CASSQDRWNEQFF. CDR3 nucleotides: TGCGCCAGCAGCCAAGATCGGTGGAATGAGCAGTTCTTC.

The chain has TRBV30 and TRBJ2-1; 11 nucleotides align to TRBD2. The germline gives CDR1 GTSNPN, CDR2 SVGIG (reference sequence). V lost 0 bases to trimming and J lost 4 bases; unmatched junction nucleotides: 2. The CDR3 totals 15 residues. CDR3 residues: CAWSVGTSGYNEQFF. The CDR3 DNA sequence: TGTGCCTGGAGTGTAGGGACTAGCGGTTACAATGAGCAGTTCTTC.

The chain couples TRBV25-1 to TRBJ1-1; D is possibly TRBD1 (5 bases). The CDR3 runs 16 residues. Germline-derived CDR1 and CDR2 are MGHDK and SYGVNS. The germline V and J ends were trimmed by 1 base and 5 bases, with 17 bases remaining between them. The CDR3 here is CASSELGGGGGTEAFF. CDR3 nucleotides: TGTGCCAGCAGTGAATTGGGAGGTGGGGGTGGGACTGAAGCTTTCTTT. The full variable domain, its missing parts supplied by reference TRBV25-1 and TRBJ1-1, is EADIYQTPRYLVIGTGKKITLECSQTMGHDKMYWYQQDPGMELHLIHYSYGVNSTEKGDLSSESTVSRIRTEHFPLTLESARPSHTSQYLCASSELGGGGGTEAFFGQGTRLTVV.

The chain carries TRBV28 and TRBJ1-1, with D uncertain. Between the trimmed V and J ends, which lost 6 bases and 7 bases, there was a span of 12 bases. This CDR3 is 12 amino acids long. Germline V gene data show CDR1 as MDHEN and CDR2 as SYDVKM. The CDR3 region is CASRRPQGEAFF. CDR3 coding DNA: TGTGCCAGCAGGAGGCCCCAAGGTGAAGCTTTCTTT.

This chain links TRBV7-2 with TRBJ1-4; TRBD1 aligns across 7 bases. Germline CDR1 is SGHTA and CDR2 is FQGNSA. The J segment lost 8 bases and the V segment lost 5 bases, leaving 14 bases of the junction unmatched. This CDR3 spans 16 amino acids. CDR3 nucleotide sequence: TGTGCCAGCAGCCACCAAGGGGGGACAGCCAACGAAAAACTGTTTTTT. Translating it yields CASSHQGGTANEKLFF.

The chain employs TRBV9 and TRBJ2-1; TRBD2 aligns across 10 bases. J was trimmed by 9 bases and V by 0 bases; bases with no gene match: 6. Germline-derived CDR1 and CDR2 are SGDLS and YYNGEE. The CDR3 length is 15 residues. CDR3 protein: CASSVGAGGPGEQFF. The CDR3 DNA reads TGTGCCAGCAGCGTAGGAGCGGGAGGGCCTGGTGAGCAGTTCTTC. The full variable domain, rest sourced from reference TRBV9 and TRBJ2-1, is DSGVTQTPKHLITATGQRVTLRCSPRSGDLSVYWYQQSLDQGLQFLIQYYNGEERAKGNILERFSAQQFPDLHSELNLSSLELGDSALYFCASSVGAGGPGEQFFGPGTRLTVL.

The V and J genes are TRBV5-1 and TRBJ2-1, with 7 bases identical to TRBD2. Germline V lookup: CDR1 SGHRS, CDR2 YFSETQ. V was pared by 0 bases and J by 4 bases, with 7 bases of the junction left unmatched. The CDR3 spans 16 residues. CDR3 DNA: TGCGCCAGCAGCTTGGGTTTTGCGGGGGTTTACAATGAGCAGTTCTTC. The encoded protein is CASSLGFAGVYNEQFF.

The V gene is TRBV6-1, the J gene TRBJ2-7; the D gene is possibly TRBD1 (5 bases). V was pared by 4 bases and J by 0 bases, with 13 bases between. The CDR3 has 15 amino acids. Germline V lookup: CDR1 MNHNS, CDR2 SASEGT. In DNA form, the CDR3 reads TGTGCCAGCAGTGTCCCCGACAGCTACTCCTACGAGCAGTACTTC. This encodes CASSVPDSYSYEQYF.

The V and J genes are TRBV6-6 and TRBJ1-5; D unclear. V lost 7 bases to trimming and J lost 0 bases, with 7 bases between them. The CDR3 consists of 13 residues. The germline V gene has CDR1 MNHNY and CDR2 SVGAGI (reference sequence). The DNA of the CDR3 is TGTGCCAGCACCGGGTATAGCAATCAGCCCCAGCATTTT. It yields the protein CASTGYSNQPQHF.

The gene calls are TRBV5-8 and TRBJ1-4, with a tentative D call TRBD1 (6 bases). Germline V gene sequence: CDR1 SGHTS, CDR2 YDEGEE. The CDR3 consists of 13 residues. V lost 7 bases and J lost 6, with 13 bases in between. The CDR3: CASFGGPHEKLFF. The DNA of the CDR3 is TGTGCCAGCTTCGGGGGGCCTCATGAAAAACTGTTTTTT. The complete variable domain, with remaining parts taken from reference TRBV5-8 and TRBJ1-4, reads EAGVTQSPTHLIKTRGQQATLRCSPISGHTSVYWYQQALGLGLQFLLWYDEGEERNRGNFPPRFSGRQFPNYSSELNVNALELEDSALYLCASFGGPHEKLFFGSGTQLSVL.

V is TRBV28 and J is TRBJ2-7; 7 nucleotides match TRBD2. The CDR3 runs to 15 residues. The V segment lost 4 bases and the J segment 3 bases; nucleotides outside the gene matches: 9. Germline loops: CDR1 MDHEN, CDR2 SYDVKM. CDR3 in amino acids: CASSSPRGSLYEQYF. The DNA of the CDR3 is TGTGCCAGCAGTTCCCCCCGCGGGAGCCTCTACGAGCAGTACTTC.

The chain has TRBV5-4 and TRBJ2-2, with TRBD1 identical over 9 bases. The CDR3 runs 16 residues. Germline values: CDR1 SGHNT, CDR2 YYREEE (reference sequence). With 4 bases clipped from V and 4 bases from J, the junction kept 8 bases outside the gene matches. DNA for the CDR3: TGTGCCAGCAGCCCGGGACAGGGAAGGGTCACCGGGGAGCTGTTTTTT. It specifies CASSPGQGRVTGELFF.

The rearrangement joins TRBV6-5 to TRBJ2-7, with D possibly TRBD1 on 6 matching bases. This CDR3 has 15 amino acids. Germline V gene data show CDR1 as MNHEY and CDR2 as SVGAGI. The germline V and J ends were trimmed by 6 bases and 3 bases, with 18 bases remaining between them. This chain's CDR3 is CASSNLRGGSYEQYF. CDR3 DNA: TGTGCCAGCAGCAACCTGCGAGGGGGTAGCTACGAGCAGTACTTC.

The CDR3 nucleotides are TGTGCCAGCAGCTTAGGGCGTGGGAGGGGCGAGCAGTTCTTC. Translating it yields CASSLGRGRGEQFF. J is TRBJ2-1 and V is TRBV7-8, with 7 bases matching TRBD2. The CDR3 contains 14 residues. The junction had 7 bases not matched to a gene; V was cut back by 1 base and J by 10 bases. Germline CDR1 reads SGHVS; CDR2 reads FQNEAQ.

The chain joins TRBV19 to TRBJ2-1; D possibly corresponds to TRBD1 (7 bases). Trimming removed 4 bases from V and 9 bases from J, with 22 bases in between. From germline, CDR1 is LNHDA and CDR2 SQIVND (reference sequence). The CDR3 runs to 16 residues. CDR3 DNA: TGTGCCAGTAGTACCCAGGGGGGAGGTCGCCGGGGTGAGCAGTTCTTC. Its protein product is CASSTQGGGRRGEQFF.

The chain links TRBV5-1 to TRBJ2-1; no definite D call. The V gene lost 3 bases and the J gene lost 0 bases, with 10 bases spanning the gap. This CDR3 contains 15 residues. CDR1 SGHRS and CDR2 YFSETQ come from the germline V gene. CDR3 protein: CASSSTKSSYNEQFF. The CDR3 coding sequence is TGCGCCAGCAGCTCCACTAAGAGCTCCTACAATGAGCAGTTCTTC.

On this clone itself: Relative to the germline gene, one junction end is altered; a read error may explain this. This rearrangement joins TRBV2 to TRBJ1-2, with a possible D match to TRBD1 (6 bases). CDR1 and CDR2 from the germline V gene are SNHLY and FYNNEI. This CDR3 has 13 amino acids. The CDR3 spells CASSEASGGEFIF. DNA of the CDR3: TGTGCCAGCAGTGAAGCCTCTGGGGGCGAATTCATCTTC. The whole variable domain, remainder taken from reference TRBV2 and TRBJ1-2, is EPEVTQTPSHQVTQMGQEVILRCVPISNHLYFYWYRQILGQKVEFLVSFYNNEISEKSEIFDDQFSVERPDGSNFTLKIRSTKLEDSAMYFCASSEASGGEFIFGSGTRLTVV.